This TCR beta chain was profiled in a study of OX40 agonist ivuxolimab in advanced cancers. Looking at the study overall: At 0.01 to 10 mg/kg, ivuxolimab was administered intravenously to patients every 2 weeks. The dose-escalation cohort had hepatocellular carcinoma, melanoma, renal cell or head and neck cancer. With a range of about 23 to 85, age averaged approximately 55 years, and 65% to 85% were male.

Study-level points and caveats: What antigens the expanded peripheral T cells recognized was never established.

Profiling relied on immunoSEQ multiplex PCR, and the TCRdb table lists in-frame clones only, not all of them. The sample lists about 99,000 clones, about 91% occurring once. The CDR3 length is 15 residues. CDR1 and CDR2 (germline): SGHRS, YFSETQ. Trimming stripped 4 bases from V and 5 bases from J, with 18 bases between. About this clone itself: Its matching antigen is unknown.

This chain connects TRBV5-1 to TRBJ2-5; perhaps TRBD1 as D (5 bases). The clonotype was recovered from an adult with an advanced solid tumor such as melanoma, head and neck, liver or kidney cancer. Sequenced here: CD4+ or CD8+ T cells sorted from blood, sampled in a trial of the OX40 agonist ivuxolimab. The CDR3 protein is CASSPTDTLQETQYF. CDR3 bases: TGCGCCAGCAGCCCAACGGACACCCTACAGGAGACCCAGTACTTC.